This TCR beta chain is drawn from a study of shared clonotypes between healthy human individuals. Study findings and constraints: Several donors held around 5% of naive CD4 clonotypes in common. Sorted-subset sequencing was shown by rarefaction to be incomplete despite large depth.

Naive CD8 cells lacked CD45RO and underwent positive selection for CCR7, leaving out terminally differentiated effector memory CD45RA+ cells. Genomic DNA of every subset was divided equally among multiple immunoSEQ plates. Some clones are missing from TCRdb's copy, which holds only in-frame ones; the method was immunoSEQ multiplex PCR. The sample consists of about 1,900,000 clones, about 95% of them appearing once. In the case of this clone: Antigen specificity is unknown.

CDR3 length: 14 residues. J gave up 2 bases and V 3 bases, and 4 bases lay outside the gene matches. Per the germline V gene, CDR1 is SGDLS and CDR2 is YYNGEE. Sequenced material: naive CD8+ T cells sorted from blood. J is TRBJ2-5 and V is TRBV9, with 7 bases lining up with TRBD2. The TCR comes from a man younger than 30 in good health. CDR3 DNA sequence: TGTGCCAGCAGCGACAGCGGGAAACAAGAGACCCAGTACTTC. Translation: CASSDSGKQETQYF.